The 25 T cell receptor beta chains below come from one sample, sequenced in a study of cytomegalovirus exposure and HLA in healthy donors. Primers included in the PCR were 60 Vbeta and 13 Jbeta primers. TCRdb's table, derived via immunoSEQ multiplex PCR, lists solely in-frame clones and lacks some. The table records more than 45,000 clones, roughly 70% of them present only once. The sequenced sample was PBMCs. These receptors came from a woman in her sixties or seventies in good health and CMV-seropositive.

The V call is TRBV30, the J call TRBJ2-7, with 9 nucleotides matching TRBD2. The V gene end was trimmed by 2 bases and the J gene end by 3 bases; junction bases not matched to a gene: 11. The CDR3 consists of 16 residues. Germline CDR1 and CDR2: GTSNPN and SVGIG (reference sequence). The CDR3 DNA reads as TGTGCCTGGAGTAAGGGGCGGAGCGGGGGGAACTACGAGCAGTACTTC. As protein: CAWSKGRSGGNYEQYF. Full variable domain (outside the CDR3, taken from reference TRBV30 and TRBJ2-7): SQTIHQWPATLVQPVGSPLSLECTVEGTSNPNLYWYRQAAGRGLQLLFYSVGIGQISSEVPQNLSASRPQDRQFILSSKKLLLSDSGFYLCAWSKGRSGGNYEQYFGPGTRLTVT.

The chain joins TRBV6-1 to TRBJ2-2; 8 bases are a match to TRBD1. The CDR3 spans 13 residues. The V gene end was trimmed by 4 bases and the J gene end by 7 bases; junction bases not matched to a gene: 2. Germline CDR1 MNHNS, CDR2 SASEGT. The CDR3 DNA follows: TGTGCCAGCAGTGCCGACAGGGGCGGGGAGCTGTTTTTT. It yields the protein CASSADRGGELFF.

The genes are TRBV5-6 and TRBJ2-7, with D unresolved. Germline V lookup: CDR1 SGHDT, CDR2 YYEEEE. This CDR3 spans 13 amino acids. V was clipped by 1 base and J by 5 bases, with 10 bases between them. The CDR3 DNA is TGTGCCAGCAGCTTGCCAGGAATGGACGAGCAGTACTTC. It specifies CASSLPGMDEQYF. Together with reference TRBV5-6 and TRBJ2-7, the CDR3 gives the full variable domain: DAGVTQSPTHLIKTRGQQVTLRCSPKSGHDTVSWYQQALGQGPQFIFQYYEEEERQRGNFPDRFSGHQFPNYSSELNVNALLLGDSALYLCASSLPGMDEQYFGPGTRLTVT.

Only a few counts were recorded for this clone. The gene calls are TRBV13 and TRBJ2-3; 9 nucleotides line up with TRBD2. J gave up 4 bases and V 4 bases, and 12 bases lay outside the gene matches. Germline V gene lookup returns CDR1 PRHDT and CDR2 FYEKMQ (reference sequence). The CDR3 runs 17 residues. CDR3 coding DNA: TGTGCCAGCAGCTGGAGGGGGGCGGGGGGGCCGGCAGATACGCAGTATTTT. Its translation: CASSWRGAGGPADTQYF.

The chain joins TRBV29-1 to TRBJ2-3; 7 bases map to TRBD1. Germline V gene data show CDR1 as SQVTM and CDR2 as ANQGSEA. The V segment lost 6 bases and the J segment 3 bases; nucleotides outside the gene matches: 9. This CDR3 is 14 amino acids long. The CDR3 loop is CSVRGPRTTDTQYF. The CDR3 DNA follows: TGCAGCGTAAGGGGGCCTCGTACTACAGATACGCAGTATTTT.

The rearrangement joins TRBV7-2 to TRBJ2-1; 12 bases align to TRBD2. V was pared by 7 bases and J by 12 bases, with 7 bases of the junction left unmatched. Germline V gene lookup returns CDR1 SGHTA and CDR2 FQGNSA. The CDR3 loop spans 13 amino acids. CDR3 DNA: TGTGCCAGCACCCTGACTAGCGGGGGTTGGCAGTTCTTC. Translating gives CASTLTSGGWQFF.

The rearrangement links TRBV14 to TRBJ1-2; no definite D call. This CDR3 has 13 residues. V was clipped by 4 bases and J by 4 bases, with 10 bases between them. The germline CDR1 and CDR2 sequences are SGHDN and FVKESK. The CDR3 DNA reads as TGTGCCAGCAGCCCTCAGGCCTTCTATGGCTACACCTTC. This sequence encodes CASSPQAFYGYTF.

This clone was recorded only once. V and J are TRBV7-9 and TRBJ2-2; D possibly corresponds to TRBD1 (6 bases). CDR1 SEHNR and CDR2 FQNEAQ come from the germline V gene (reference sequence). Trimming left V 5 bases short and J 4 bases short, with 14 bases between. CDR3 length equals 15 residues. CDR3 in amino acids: CASSPPTGGTGELFF. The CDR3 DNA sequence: TGTGCCAGCAGCCCCCCGACAGGAGGCACCGGGGAGCTGTTTTTT.

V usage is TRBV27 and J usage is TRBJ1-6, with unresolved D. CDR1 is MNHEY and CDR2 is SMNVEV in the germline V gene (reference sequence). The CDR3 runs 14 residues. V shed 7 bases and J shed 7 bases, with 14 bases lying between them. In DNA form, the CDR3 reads TGTGCCAGCACCGTGCGGGAATTCAATTCACCCCTCCACTTT. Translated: CASTVREFNSPLHF.

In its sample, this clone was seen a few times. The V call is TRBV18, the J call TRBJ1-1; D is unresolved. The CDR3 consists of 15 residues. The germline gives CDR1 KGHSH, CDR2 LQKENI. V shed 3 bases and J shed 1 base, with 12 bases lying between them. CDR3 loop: CASSPLGGRNTEAFF. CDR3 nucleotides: TGTGCCAGCTCACCGCTCGGCGGCAGGAACACTGAAGCTTTCTTT.

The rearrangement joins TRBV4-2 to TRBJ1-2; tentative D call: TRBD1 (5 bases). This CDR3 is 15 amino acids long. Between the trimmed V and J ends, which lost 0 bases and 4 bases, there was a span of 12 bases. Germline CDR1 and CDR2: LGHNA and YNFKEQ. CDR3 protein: CASSQDSGGIYGYTF. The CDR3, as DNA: TGTGCCAGCAGCCAAGACTCCGGGGGGATCTATGGCTACACCTTC.

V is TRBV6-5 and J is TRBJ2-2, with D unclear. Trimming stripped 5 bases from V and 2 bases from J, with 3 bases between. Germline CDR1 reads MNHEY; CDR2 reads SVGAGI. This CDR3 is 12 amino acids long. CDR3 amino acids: CASSHNTGELFF. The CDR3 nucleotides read TGTGCCAGCAGTCATAACACCGGGGAGCTGTTTTTT.

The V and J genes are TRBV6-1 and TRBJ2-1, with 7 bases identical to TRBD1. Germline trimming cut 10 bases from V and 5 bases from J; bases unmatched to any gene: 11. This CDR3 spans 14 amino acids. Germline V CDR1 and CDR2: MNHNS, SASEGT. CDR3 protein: CATQKTGTNNEQFF. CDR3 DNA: TGTGCCACCCAAAAGACAGGGACGAACAATGAGCAGTTCTTC.

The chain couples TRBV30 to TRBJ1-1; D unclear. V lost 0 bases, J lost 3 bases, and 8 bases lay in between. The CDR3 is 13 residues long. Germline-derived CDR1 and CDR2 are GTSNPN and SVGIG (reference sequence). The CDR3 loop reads CAWSVTGDTEAFF. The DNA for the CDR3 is TGTGCCTGGAGTGTAACGGGAGACACTGAAGCTTTCTTT. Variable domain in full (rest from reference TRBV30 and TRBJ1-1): SQTIHQWPATLVQPVGSPLSLECTVEGTSNPNLYWYRQAAGRGLQLLFYSVGIGQISSEVPQNLSASRPQDRQFILSSKKLLLSDSGFYLCAWSVTGDTEAFFGQGTRLTVV.

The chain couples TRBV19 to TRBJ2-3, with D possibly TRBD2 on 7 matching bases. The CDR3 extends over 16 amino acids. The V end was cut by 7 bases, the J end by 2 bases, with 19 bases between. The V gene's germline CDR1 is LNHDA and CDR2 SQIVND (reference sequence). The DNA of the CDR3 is TGTGCCAGTACCTTAGGGGGGGCGCTGACCACAGATACGCAGTATTTT. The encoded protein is CASTLGGALTTDTQYF.

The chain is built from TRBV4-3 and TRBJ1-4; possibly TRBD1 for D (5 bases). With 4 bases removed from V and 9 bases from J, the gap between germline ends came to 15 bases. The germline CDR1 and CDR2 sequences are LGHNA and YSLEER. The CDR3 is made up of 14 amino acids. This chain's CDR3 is CASSRGTLGQKLFF. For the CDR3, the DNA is TGCGCCAGCAGCCGCGGGACCCTAGGGCAAAAACTGTTTTTT.

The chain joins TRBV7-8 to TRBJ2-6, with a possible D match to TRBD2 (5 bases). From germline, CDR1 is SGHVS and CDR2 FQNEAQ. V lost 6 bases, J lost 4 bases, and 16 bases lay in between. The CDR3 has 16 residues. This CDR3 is CASSRGGESGANVLTF. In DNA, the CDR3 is TGTGCCAGCAGTCGGGGTGGGGAGTCGGGGGCCAACGTCCTGACTTTC.

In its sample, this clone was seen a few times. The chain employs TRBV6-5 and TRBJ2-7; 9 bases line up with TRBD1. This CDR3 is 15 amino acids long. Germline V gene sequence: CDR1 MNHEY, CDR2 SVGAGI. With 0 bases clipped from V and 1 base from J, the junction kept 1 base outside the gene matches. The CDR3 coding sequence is TGTGCCAGCAGTTACTCAGGGACAGGGTCCTACGAGCAGTACTTC. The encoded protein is CASSYSGTGSYEQYF.

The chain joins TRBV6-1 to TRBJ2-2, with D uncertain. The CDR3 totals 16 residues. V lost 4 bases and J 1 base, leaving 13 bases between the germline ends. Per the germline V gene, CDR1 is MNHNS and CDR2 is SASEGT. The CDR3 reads CASSVRRLLNTGELFF. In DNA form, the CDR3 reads TGTGCCAGCAGTGTCAGACGACTCCTGAACACCGGGGAGCTGTTTTTT.

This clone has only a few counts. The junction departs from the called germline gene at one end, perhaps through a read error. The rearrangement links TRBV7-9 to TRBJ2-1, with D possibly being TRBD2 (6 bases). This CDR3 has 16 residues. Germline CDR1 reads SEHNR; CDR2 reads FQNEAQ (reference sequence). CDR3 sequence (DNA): TGTTCCAGCAGCTTAGCGGCAGGTAAAGCCTACAATGAGCAGTTCTTC. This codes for CSSSLAAGKAYNEQFF.

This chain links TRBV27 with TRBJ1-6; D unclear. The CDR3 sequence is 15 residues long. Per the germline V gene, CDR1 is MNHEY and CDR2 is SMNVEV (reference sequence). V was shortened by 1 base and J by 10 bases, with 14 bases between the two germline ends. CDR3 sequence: CASSLLVGRESPLHF. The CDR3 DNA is TGTGCCAGCAGTTTATTAGTTGGGAGGGAATCACCCCTCCACTTT.

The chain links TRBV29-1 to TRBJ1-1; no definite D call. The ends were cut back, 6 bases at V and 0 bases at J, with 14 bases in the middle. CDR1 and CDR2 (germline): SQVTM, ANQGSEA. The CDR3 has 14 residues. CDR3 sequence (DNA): TGCAGCGTCGTAGGTGACACCCTGAACACTGAAGCTTTCTTT. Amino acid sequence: CSVVGDTLNTEAFF.

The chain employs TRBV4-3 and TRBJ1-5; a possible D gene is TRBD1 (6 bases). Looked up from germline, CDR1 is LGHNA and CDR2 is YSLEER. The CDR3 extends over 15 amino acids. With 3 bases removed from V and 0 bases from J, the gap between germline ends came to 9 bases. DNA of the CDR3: TGCGCCAGCAGCCAGCAGGGGTTTAGCAATCAGCCCCAGCATTTT. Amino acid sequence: CASSQQGFSNQPQHF.

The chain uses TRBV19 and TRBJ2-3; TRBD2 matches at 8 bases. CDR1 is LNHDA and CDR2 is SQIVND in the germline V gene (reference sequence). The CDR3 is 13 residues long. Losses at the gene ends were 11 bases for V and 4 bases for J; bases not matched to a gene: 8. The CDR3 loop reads CACRGGHADTQYF. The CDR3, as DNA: TGTGCCTGCCGGGGGGGCCACGCAGATACGCAGTATTTT.

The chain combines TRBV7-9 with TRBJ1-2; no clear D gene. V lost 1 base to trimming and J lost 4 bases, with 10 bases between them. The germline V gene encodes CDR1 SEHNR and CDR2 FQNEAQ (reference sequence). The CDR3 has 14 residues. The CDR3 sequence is CASSLGSEAYGYTF. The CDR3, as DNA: TGTGCCAGCAGCTTAGGCTCCGAGGCCTATGGCTACACCTTC.